These 11 T cell receptor beta chains came from one sample sequenced in a study of blood T cells in healthy people across ages. With a J-beta primer mix and a sample-barcoded 5' primer, a second PCR ran about 6 to 11 cycles. TCRdb fed the 5' RACE reads into MiXCR, producing one record per CDR3 protein. Among about 1.7 million distinct CDR3 sequences listed, about 30% were seen once. Specimen: blood. These receptor sequences come from a woman aged 25 to 39 in good health.

This sequence joins TRBV28 and TRBJ2-5; perhaps TRBD2 as D (7 bases). Judging by the DNA end, TRBJ2-7 fits better; the J call may be wrong. The germline V gene encodes CDR1 MDHEN and CDR2 SYDVKM. The CDR3 extends over 15 amino acids. CDR3 in DNA: TGTGCCAGCGTCAGGGGAGGGGCGGTAACCTACGAGCAGTACTTC. Translating gives CASVRGGAVTYEQYF.

This clonotype came up a few times. The chain uses TRBV7-6 and TRBJ2-5, with 7 bases fitting TRBD2. Germline trimming cut 0 bases from V and 0 bases from J; bases unmatched to any gene: 1. Germline V gives CDR1 SGHVS, CDR2 FNYEAQ. The CDR3 is 15 residues long. CDR3 residues: CASSLAGLYQETQYF. The CDR3 DNA follows: TGTGCCAGCAGCTTAGCGGGACTATACCAAGAGACCCAGTACTTC.

The chain joins TRBV12-3 or TRBV12-4 to TRBJ1-5; no clear D gene. This CDR3 is 13 amino acids long. The V end was cut by 1 base, the J end by 8 bases, with 9 bases between. The CDR3 DNA is TGTGCCAGCAGTTTAGTATTTATGGAGCCCCAGCATTTT. It yields the protein CASSLVFMEPQHF.

The rearrangement uses TRBV30 and TRBJ1-4; D possibly corresponds to TRBD1 (5 bases). Germline values: CDR1 GTSNPN, CDR2 SVGIG (reference sequence). With 5 bases removed from V and 10 bases from J, the gap between germline ends came to 17 bases. There are 13 residues in the CDR3. The CDR3, as DNA: TGTGCCTGGGACTGGGGCCTCGAGGGAAAACTGTTTTTT. It codes for CAWDWGLEGKLFF.

Turning to this clonotype: With a much larger clone just one base away, this may be a read error. The chain joins TRBV6-2 or TRBV6-3 to TRBJ2-1, with 8 bases aligning to TRBD1. The germline gives CDR1 MNHEY, CDR2 SVGEGT. With V trimmed by 8 bases and J by 5 bases, 11 bases remained unmatched. The CDR3 covers 15 residues. CDR3: CASGPRDRNDNEQFF. The CDR3 bases are TGTGCCAGCGGTCCCCGGGACAGGAATGACAATGAGCAGTTCTTC.

To note about this clonotype: One end of the junction fails to match germline, which may point to a read error. J is TRBJ2-6 and V is TRBV7-8; possible D gene TRBD1, 5 bases. CDR1 SGHVS and CDR2 FQNEAQ come from the germline V gene. The CDR3 spans 17 residues. The CDR3 DNA reads as TGTGCCAGCAGCTTAGGGCCGACAAGGCCTGGGGCCAACGCCCTGACTTTC. Protein product: CASSLGPTRPGANALTF.

This clonotype was observed a few times. The chain couples TRBV28 to TRBJ2-5; D might be TRBD1 (5 bases). Germline lookup yields CDR1 MDHEN and CDR2 SYDVKM. CDR3 length equals 15 residues. V lost 3 bases and J lost 6, with 17 bases in between. For the CDR3, the DNA is TGTGCCAGCAGTTTTGCTTTAGTAGGGGTTCAGACCCAGTACTTC. It yields the protein CASSFALVGVQTQYF.

The rearrangement joins TRBV3-1 to TRBJ2-1; D may be TRBD1 or TRBD2 (5 bases each). This CDR3 has 14 residues. The V and J ends lost 0 bases and 13 bases respectively, with 16 bases between them. CDR1 and CDR2 from the germline V gene are LGHDT and YNNKEL (reference sequence). This CDR3 reads CASSQESGQETQFF. Written as DNA, the CDR3 is TGTGCCAGCAGCCAAGAGAGCGGACAAGAGACCCAGTTCTTC.

This clonotype was seen more than once but under ten times. The chain links TRBV18 to TRBJ1-1, with D tentatively TRBD1 (5 bases). The germline V gene has CDR1 KGHSH and CDR2 LQKENI. The CDR3 spans 17 residues. V gave up 1 base and J gave up 1 base, with 16 bases separating them. Written as DNA, the CDR3 is TGTGCCAGCTCACCACGTATTGCAGGGTCTGCGAACACTGAAGCTTTCTTT. Amino acid sequence: CASSPRIAGSANTEAFF.

This clonotype was recorded at least ten times. V usage is TRBV5-5 and J usage is TRBJ1-4; D unclear. This CDR3 region has 14 residues. Germline-derived CDR1 and CDR2 are SGHKS and YYEKEE (reference sequence). Deletions cut 1 base from V and 7 bases from J, with 11 bases between. CDR3 sequence (DNA): TGTGCCAGCAGCTTGTCGGGCGGAAGTGAAAAACTGTTTTTT. Translation gives CASSLSGGSEKLFF.

The chain uses TRBV7-9 and TRBJ1-4; 7 bases fit TRBD1. Germline trimming cut 4 bases from V and 6 bases from J; bases unmatched to any gene: 5. Germline values: CDR1 SEHNR, CDR2 FQNEAQ (reference sequence). This CDR3 region has 14 residues. The DNA for the CDR3 is TGTGCCAGCAGCTCACAGGGGAGGGATGAAAAACTGTTTTTT. Encoded protein: CASSSQGRDEKLFF.